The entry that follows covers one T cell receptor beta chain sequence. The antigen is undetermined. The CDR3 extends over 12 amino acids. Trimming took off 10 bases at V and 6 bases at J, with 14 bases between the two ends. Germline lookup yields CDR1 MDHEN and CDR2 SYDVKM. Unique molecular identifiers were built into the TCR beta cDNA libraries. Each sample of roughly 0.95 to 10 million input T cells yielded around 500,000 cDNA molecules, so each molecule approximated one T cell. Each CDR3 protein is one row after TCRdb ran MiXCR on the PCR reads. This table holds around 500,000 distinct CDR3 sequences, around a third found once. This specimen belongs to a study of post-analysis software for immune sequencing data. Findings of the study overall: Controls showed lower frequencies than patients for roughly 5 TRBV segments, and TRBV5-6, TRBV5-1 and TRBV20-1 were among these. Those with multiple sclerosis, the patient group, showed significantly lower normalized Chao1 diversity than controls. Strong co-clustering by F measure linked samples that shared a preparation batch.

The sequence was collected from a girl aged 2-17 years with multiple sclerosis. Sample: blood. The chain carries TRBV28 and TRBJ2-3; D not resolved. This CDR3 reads CATSPVEDTQYF. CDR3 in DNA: TGTGCCACCTCACCCGTTGAGGATACGCAGTATTTT.